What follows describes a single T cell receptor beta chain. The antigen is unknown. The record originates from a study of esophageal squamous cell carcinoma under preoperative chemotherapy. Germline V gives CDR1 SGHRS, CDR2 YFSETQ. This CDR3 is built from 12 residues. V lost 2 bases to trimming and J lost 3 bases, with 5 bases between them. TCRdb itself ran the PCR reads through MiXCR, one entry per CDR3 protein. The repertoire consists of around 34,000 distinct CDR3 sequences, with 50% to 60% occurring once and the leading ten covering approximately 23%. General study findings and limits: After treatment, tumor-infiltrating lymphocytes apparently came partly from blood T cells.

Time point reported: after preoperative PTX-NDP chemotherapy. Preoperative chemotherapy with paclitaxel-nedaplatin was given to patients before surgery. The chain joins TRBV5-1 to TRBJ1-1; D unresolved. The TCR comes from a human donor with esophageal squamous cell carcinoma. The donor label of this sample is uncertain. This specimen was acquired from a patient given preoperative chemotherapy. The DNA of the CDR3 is TGCGCCAGCAGCTTAAGAGACACTGAAGCTTTCTTT. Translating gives CASSLRDTEAFF.